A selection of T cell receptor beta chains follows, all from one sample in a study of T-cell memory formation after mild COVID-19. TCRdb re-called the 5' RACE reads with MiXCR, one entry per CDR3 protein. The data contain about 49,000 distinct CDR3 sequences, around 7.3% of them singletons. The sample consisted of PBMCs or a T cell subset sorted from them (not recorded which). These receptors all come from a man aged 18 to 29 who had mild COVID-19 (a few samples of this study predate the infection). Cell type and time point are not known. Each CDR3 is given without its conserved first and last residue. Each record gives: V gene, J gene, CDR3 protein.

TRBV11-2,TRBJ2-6,ASSLVPGGEYGANVLT
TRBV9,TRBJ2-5,ASSVDGSQETQY
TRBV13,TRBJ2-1,ASSLTPADEQF
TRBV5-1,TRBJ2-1,ASSLSRDNEQF
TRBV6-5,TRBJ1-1,ASSYFGQGNTEAF
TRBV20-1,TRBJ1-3,SADPNSGNTIY
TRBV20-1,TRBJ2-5,SVTGEETQY
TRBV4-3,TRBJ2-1,ASSQDRGGNEQF
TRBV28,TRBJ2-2,ASTQWGTGELF
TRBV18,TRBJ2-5,ASSPPSRQKETQY
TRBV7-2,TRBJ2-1,ASSTYNEQF
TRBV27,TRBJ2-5,ASSLRPGVPETQY
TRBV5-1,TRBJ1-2,ASSLNGDYGYT
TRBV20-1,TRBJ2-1,SARAEEGAYNEQF
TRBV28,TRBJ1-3,ASSSPGQSSGNTIY
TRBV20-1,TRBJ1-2,SATEGTLGARANYGYT
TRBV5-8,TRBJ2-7,ASSFGPGTGRPEQY
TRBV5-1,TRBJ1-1,ASSRDGQNTEAF
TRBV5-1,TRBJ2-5,ASSGDALGGQETQY
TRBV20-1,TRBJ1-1,SARDQLGFTEAF
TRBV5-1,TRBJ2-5,ASSLQVGGAGTQY
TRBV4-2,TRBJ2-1,ASSQDVTGITTGYNEQF
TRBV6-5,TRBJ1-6,ASSYSAENNSPLH
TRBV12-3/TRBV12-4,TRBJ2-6,ASSLADRAGANVLT
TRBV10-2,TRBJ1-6,ASKRGLNSPLH
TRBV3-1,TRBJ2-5,ASSQGTKTGGAVETQY
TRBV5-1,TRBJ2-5,ASSLGDRGETQY
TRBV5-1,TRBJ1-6,ASSLVPGPLH
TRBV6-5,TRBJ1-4,ASSRTGANEKLF
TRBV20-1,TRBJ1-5,SARDRINSNQPQH
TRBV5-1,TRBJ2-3,ASSSGTSGASTDTQY
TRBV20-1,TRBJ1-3,SASLDTAGNTIY
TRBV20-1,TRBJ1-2,SARGGGTNYGYT
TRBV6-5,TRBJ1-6,ASSQGLGYNSPLH
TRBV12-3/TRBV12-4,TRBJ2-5,ASSAGDTIGETQY
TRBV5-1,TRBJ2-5,ASSWPGTQETQY
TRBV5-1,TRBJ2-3,ASSLERTSTDTQY
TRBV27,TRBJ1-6,ASALGLAPGSPLH
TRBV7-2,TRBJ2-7,ASSSPGGGYEQY
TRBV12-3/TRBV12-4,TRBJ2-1,ASSAADVYEQF
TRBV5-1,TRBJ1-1,ASGTGGALNTEAF
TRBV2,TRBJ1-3,ASRRRQFSGNTIY
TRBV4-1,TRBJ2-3,ASSLPPRAEDTQY
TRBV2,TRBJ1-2,ASMKGQGDGYT
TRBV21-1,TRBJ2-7,ASSETGNEQY
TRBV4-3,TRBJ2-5,ASSQGPGAGQETQY
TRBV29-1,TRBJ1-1,SAAQGTNTEAF